This TCR beta chain originates from a study of naive and memory T cell subsets (dated by TCRdb to about 2017). A note on the overall study: The figure summarizing the skin biopsy and whole blood samples listed approximately ten blood donors, 7 tuberculin skin test biopsies and 3 saline control biopsies. PCR2 was typically run as a SYBR Green qPCR and stopped at a set threshold, although low-input samples could use end-point PCR of 5 to 7 cycles instead.

Note on this clonotype: Its target antigen remains unknown. No clone much larger than this one lies a single base away; base qualities are absent.

A robust, sensitive protocol for the amplification, sequencing and analysis of TCRs was described in the study, in which 3' ligation of a UMI-containing oligonucleotide to TCR cDNA was used. For whole blood analysis, about 2.5 ml of peripheral blood was collected from healthy adult volunteers into Tempus tubes, and RNA was extracted following the manufacturer's instructions. Total RNA was treated with RQ1 DNase, without cell sorting, prior to reverse transcription, with an input of about 1 to 1000 ng being targeted. Libraries were prepared from skin biopsies and whole blood to test how robust the pipeline was in samples where T cells are a minority population. Broad study findings and their caveats: The RNA-based method was acknowledged to be potentially sensitive to changes in TCR transcripts with T cell activation and differentiation.

The method behind the library was 5' RACE. Four rounds of PCR, run with the SP2 primer together with nested alpha and beta constant region primers, were used to amplify the ligated cDNA. For the blood and skin samples, reverse transcription of TCR RNA was done with SuperScript IV along with alpha and beta constant region primers. An oligonucleotide carrying the Illumina SP2 primer and a UMI was ligated to the cDNA 3' end using T4 RNA ligase 1. The 12-nucleotide UMI was composed of two random hexamers separated by an eight-base spacer, which was included to prevent hairpin formation. TCR alpha and beta chain libraries were processed separately from the second PCR onward, with dual indexing for multiplexing. After pooling, the indexed libraries were analyzed by capillary electrophoresis and sequenced on either an Illumina MiSeq or NextSeq. To boost base diversity and improve cluster recognition, PhiX DNA at 5-7% was spiked into the libraries. In the authors' own workflow: Demultiplexor took UMIs from read 2, joined the UMIs to the TCR sequence from read 1, and separated reads according to sample indices. V and J genes and V-J junctions were identified by Decombinator, which gave every TCR a five-part identifier that included V and J deletions. UMIs were used by Collapsinator to correct sequencing errors and PCR amplification heterogeneity, so that a UMI-based abundance was obtained for each TCR. CDR3Translator turned identifiers into nucleotide sequence, translated the nucleotide sequence into amino acids, and pulled out CDR3 regions based on terminal motifs. After normalization to the amount of input RNA, error-corrected alpha and beta TCR counts from blood and skin were compared. In TCRdb, the public reads were trimmed at Q25 with fastp and aligned with MiXCR, with productive beta chains retained. Here each entry gathers all rows of one CDR3 protein and keeps the most common genes and DNA. The V and J calls shown here were made by TCRdb, not taken from the authors' results. The table for this sample lists over 45,000 distinct CDR3 sequences; 4% to 5% of them were counted only once. The ten largest clones take up approximately 0.84% of the sample.

Taken from cysteine to phenylalanine, the CDR3 has 11 residues. CDR3 DNA is the only sequence kept; it has 33 bases, read in frame from the first base. For CDR1 and CDR2, the germline V gene lists SGHDT and YYEEEE. Trimming takes 3 bases from V and 10 bases from J, and the germline ends sit 8 bases apart. The rearranged segments are TRBV5-6 and TRBJ2-1; the D gene cannot be named for sure. The TCR sequence derives from a female donor in good health. The CDR3 corresponds to CASSWTLEQFF. The nucleotide sequence is TGTGCCAGCAGCTGGACGTTGGAGCAGTTCTTC.